Listed below are T cell receptor beta chains from one sample, sequenced in a study of blood T cell repertoires in COVID-19. Repertoires were generated with immunoSEQ multiplex PCR, while TCRdb's copy carries only in-frame clones and drops some. The repertoire consists of 350,000 to 500,000 clones, with over 75% occurring once and the leading ten covering approximately 1.5%. The specimen was PBMCs or T cells enriched from blood (not recorded which). The source of these receptors is a woman between 18 and 30 years old who had been exposed to COVID-19. Both conserved end residues are part of each CDR3. A D gene is named only where the DNA matches it firmly. Expanded clones are given a class, and other clones once, few, many or no size at all.

j_call,cdr3_length,clone_size,d_call,v_call,cdr3_aa,cdr3_nt
TRBJ1-1,13,NA,TRBD1,TRBV29-1,CSASDRGGNEAFF,TGCAGCGCCTCGGACAGGGGAGGGAATGAAGCTTTCTTT
TRBJ2-7,16,NA,TRBD2,TRBV15,CATSTLLAGASYEQYF,TGTGCCACCAGCACCCTCCTAGCGGGGGCATCCTACGAGCAGTACTTC
TRBJ1-4,14,once,NA,TRBV19,CATTAGGDSEKLFF,TGTGCCACTACGGCTGGGGGGGATAGTGAAAAACTGTTTTTT
TRBJ2-1,15,NA,TRBD1,TRBV7-3,CASSSDRVSYNEQFF,TGTGCCAGCAGCTCGGACAGGGTCTCCTACAATGAGCAGTTCTTC
TRBJ2-7,19,NA,TRBD2,TRBV28,CASSTTTSGRALNFYEQYF,TGTGCCAGCAGCACCACGACTAGCGGGAGGGCCTTGAATTTTTACGAGCAGTACTTC
TRBJ2-4,14,NA,NA,TRBV11-3,CASSFRGDKNIQYF,TGTGCCAGCAGCTTCAGGGGGGACAAAAACATTCAGTACTTC
TRBJ2-7,15,once,TRBD2,TRBV19,CASSFLAGVAHEQYF,TGTGCCAGTAGTTTCTTAGCGGGAGTTGCGCACGAGCAGTACTTC
TRBJ2-3,12,NA,TRBD2,TRBV29-1,CSVDSGTDTQYF,TGCAGCGTTGATAGCGGGACAGATACGCAGTATTTT
TRBJ1-2,15,NA,TRBD1,TRBV5-6,CASSLGTGLSYGYTF,TGTGCCAGCAGCTTGGGGACAGGCCTTTCTTATGGCTACACCTTC
TRBJ2-7,15,NA,NA,TRBV24-1,CATSDLRPVSYEQYF,TGTGCCACCAGTGATTTGCGTCCTGTCTCCTACGAGCAGTACTTC
TRBJ2-1,11,NA,NA,TRBV25-1,CASSLDNEQFF,TGTGCCAGCAGCCTAGACAATGAGCAGTTCTTC
TRBJ1-1,15,NA,NA,TRBV23-1,CASRVSGKIRTEAFF,TGCGCCAGCAGGGTGTCCGGGAAGATTCGCACTGAAGCTTTCTTT
TRBJ2-5,18,NA,TRBD2,TRBV28,CASSLYSAGTSGQETQYF,TGTGCCAGCAGTTTATACTCAGCCGGGACTAGCGGCCAAGAGACCCAGTACTTC
TRBJ2-5,18,NA,TRBD2,TRBV4-2,CASSRSFALAGGEETQYF,TGTGCCAGCAGCCGCTCATTTGCCTTAGCGGGAGGGGAGGAGACCCAGTACTTC
TRBJ2-5,15,NA,TRBD1,TRBV9,CASATLGQVQETQYF,TGTGCCAGCGCAACCCTTGGACAGGTCCAAGAGACCCAGTACTTC
TRBJ1-1,13,NA,NA,TRBV7-2,CASSSQGLTEAFF,TGTGCCAGCAGCTCGCAGGGCCTCACTGAAGCTTTCTTT
TRBJ2-7,12,NA,NA,TRBV7-9,CASGRGPYEQYF,TGTGCCAGCGGGCGGGGGCCTTACGAGCAGTACTTC
TRBJ2-2,14,NA,NA,TRBV11-3,CASSFTNPTGELFF,TGTGCCAGCAGCTTTACTAATCCCACCGGGGAGCTGTTTTTT
TRBJ2-3,16,NA,TRBD2,TRBV5-5,CASSLDLAGGLDTQYF,TGTGCCAGCAGCTTGGACCTAGCGGGAGGGCTGGATACGCAGTATTTT
TRBJ1-4,17,NA,TRBD1,TRBV18,CASSPFGPGQGNEKLFF,TGTGCCAGCTCACCGTTTGGACCGGGACAGGGGAATGAAAAACTGTTTTTT
TRBJ1-1,15,NA,TRBD1,TRBV19,CASSIPGQGSGEAFF,TGTGCCAGTAGTATACCTGGACAGGGTAGCGGTGAAGCTTTCTTT
TRBJ2-2,16,NA,NA,TRBV19,CASSPGQVMYTGELFF,TGTGCCAGTAGTCCAGGGCAGGTGATGTACACCGGGGAGCTGTTTTTT
TRBJ1-4,20,NA,NA,TRBV3-1/TRBV3-2,CASSQDRAATSLEYHEKLFF,TGTGCCAGCAGCCAAGATCGAGCGGCAACCTCATTAGAATATCATGAAAAACTGTTTTTT
TRBJ2-1,15,NA,NA,TRBV5-5,CASSLGQGQVNEQFF,TGTGCCAGCAGCTTGGGTCAGGGGCAAGTCAATGAGCAGTTCTTC
TRBJ1-1,16,NA,TRBD1,TRBV6-5,CASSYSGTGDNTEAFF,TGTGCCAGCAGTTACTCCGGGACAGGGGATAACACTGAAGCTTTCTTT
TRBJ2-1,14,NA,NA,TRBV7-3,CASSPTRQANEQFF,TGTGCCAGCAGCCCCACCCGGCAGGCCAATGAGCAGTTCTTC
TRBJ1-5,12,NA,TRBD1,TRBV29-1,CSVGQGGQPQHF,TGCAGCGTTGGACAGGGTGGACAGCCCCAGCATTTT
TRBJ2-7,15,NA,TRBD2,TRBV9,CASSPGLALSYEQYF,TGTGCCAGCAGCCCAGGACTAGCCCTCTCCTACGAGCAGTACTTC
TRBJ1-5,15,NA,NA,TRBV6-5,CASSYGRGGNQPQHF,TGTGCCAGCAGTTACGGGAGGGGAGGTAATCAGCCCCAGCATTTT
TRBJ2-2,17,NA,TRBD2,TRBV4-1,CASSQDAASGYTGELFF,TGCGCCAGCAGCCAAGATGCGGCTAGCGGATACACCGGGGAGCTGTTTTTT
TRBJ2-3,14,few,TRBD1,TRBV11-2,CASSTDRVSDTQYF,TGTGCCAGCAGCACCGACAGGGTATCGGATACGCAGTATTTT
TRBJ2-5,16,NA,NA,TRBV28,CASSLSRRDYQETQYF,TGTGCCAGCAGTTTATCCCGCCGGGACTACCAAGAGACCCAGTACTTC
TRBJ1-2,14,NA,NA,TRBV5-4,CASTTDGLNYGYTF,TGTGCCAGCACCACCGATGGGCTCAACTATGGCTACACCTTC
TRBJ1-2,14,NA,NA,TRBV5-5,CASSLVITRGGYTF,TGTGCCAGCAGCTTGGTCATTACCCGAGGAGGCTACACCTTC
TRBJ2-3,18,NA,TRBD2,TRBV5-1,CASSLPYPTSGWGDTQYF,TGCGCCAGCAGCTTGCCCTACCCGACTAGCGGGTGGGGAGATACGCAGTATTTT
TRBJ1-5,16,NA,TRBD1,TRBV28,CASSSPTGGSNQPQHF,TGTGCCAGCAGTTCCCCGACAGGGGGGAGCAATCAGCCCCAGCATTTT
TRBJ1-5,15,NA,TRBD1,TRBV6-5,CASSSLQGARQPQHF,TGTGCCAGCAGTTCCCTGCAGGGGGCGCGGCAGCCCCAGCATTTT
TRBJ2-1,15,once,TRBD2,TRBV27,CASSLAGGTYNEQFF,TGTGCCAGCAGTCTAGCGGGCGGCACCTACAATGAGCAGTTCTTC
TRBJ2-3,15,NA,NA,TRBV2,CASSGPGSRTDTQYF,TGTGCCAGCAGTGGGCCAGGATCCCGCACAGATACGCAGTATTTT
TRBJ2-7,15,NA,TRBD2,TRBV18,CASSPLGGSYYEQYF,TGTGCCAGCTCACCACTCGGCGGGAGCTATTACGAGCAGTACTTC
TRBJ2-1,14,NA,TRBD2,TRBV10-3,CAIKWGGSHNEQFF,TGTGCCATCAAGTGGGGGGGTTCACACAATGAGCAGTTCTTC
TRBJ2-2,13,NA,NA,TRBV2,CASSEEGGGELFF,TGTGCCAGCAGCGAGGAGGGTGGGGGGGAGCTGTTTTTT
TRBJ2-4,14,NA,NA,TRBV6-5,CASSYAGRGGIQYF,TGTGCCAGCAGTTACGCAGGGCGGGGAGGCATTCAGTACTTC
TRBJ1-2,16,NA,NA,TRBV6-1,CASSASKPKANYGYTF,TGTGCCAGCAGTGCCAGTAAACCGAAAGCTAACTATGGCTACACCTTC
TRBJ1-1,13,NA,TRBD1,TRBV27,CASSTTGDPEAFF,TGTGCCAGCAGTACGACAGGGGACCCTGAAGCTTTCTTT
TRBJ1-5,19,NA,NA,TRBV4-3,CASSQDCPGDRSSNQPQHF,TGCGCCAGCAGCCAAGATTGCCCAGGGGATAGATCAAGCAATCAGCCCCAGCATTTT
TRBJ1-2,14,few,NA,TRBV6-5,CASTTTDANYGYTF,TGTGCCAGCACTACGACAGACGCCAACTATGGCTACACCTTC
TRBJ1-4,14,NA,NA,TRBV2,CASSPRREGEKLFF,TGTGCCAGCAGTCCACGAAGGGAGGGTGAAAAACTGTTTTTT
TRBJ2-7,15,once,TRBD1,TRBV7-8,CASSPGVGAGGEQYF,TGTGCCAGCAGCCCAGGAGTGGGTGCAGGGGGCGAGCAGTACTTC
TRBJ2-7,12,NA,TRBD2,TRBV27,CASSLIAGEQYF,TGTGCCAGCAGTTTAATAGCGGGGGAGCAGTACTTC
TRBJ2-3,15,NA,TRBD2,TRBV6-5,CASSPRGGSTDTQYF,TGTGCCAGCAGTCCCCGCGGGGGGAGCACAGATACGCAGTATTTT
TRBJ2-5,11,NA,TRBD2,TRBV29-1,CSVESGEGQYF,TGCAGCGTTGAATCGGGGGAGGGCCAGTACTTC
TRBJ1-2,15,NA,NA,TRBV19,CASSIGLGGHYGYTF,TGTGCCAGTAGTATCGGGTTGGGGGGGCACTATGGCTACACCTTC